These 18 T cell receptor beta chains came from one sample sequenced in a study of T cell changes during pregnancy in multiple sclerosis. Measured with immunoSEQ multiplex PCR; TCRdb has only the in-frame clones, and not every one. The sample yields 40,000 to 55,000 clones, roughly 92% seen once. Sequencing used peripheral blood. The receptors shown here come from a female donor with multiple sclerosis, enrolled in a pregnancy study.

The rearrangement links TRBV2 to TRBJ2-1; TRBD2 aligns across 10 bases. The CDR3 contains 15 residues. V shed 7 bases, J shed 5 bases, and the junction held 8 bases outside the gene matches. Germline assignment: CDR1 SNHLY and CDR2 FYNNEI. The CDR3 DNA sequence: TGTGCCAGCACTACAAGCGGGAGGGCCCACAATGAGCAGTTCTTC. Its translation: CASTTSGRAHNEQFF.

The chain uses TRBV11-2 and TRBJ2-7, with D tentatively TRBD1 (6 bases). The CDR3 covers 14 residues. Trimming removed 4 bases from V and 0 bases from J, with 10 bases in between. Germline CDR1 is SGHAT and CDR2 is FQNNGV. In DNA form, the CDR3 reads TGTGCCAGCAGCTACGAGGACAGCTCCTACGAGCAGTACTTC. It yields the protein CASSYEDSSYEQYF.

The rearrangement links TRBV4-1 to TRBJ2-7, with a possible D match to TRBD2 (5 bases). The germline CDR1 and CDR2 sequences are MGHRA and YSYEKL. V dropped 4 bases and J dropped 5 bases, with 24 bases sitting between them. The CDR3 contains 17 residues. The CDR3 coding sequence is TGCGCCAGCAGCCCCTACGGGGTTTCCTCCGATCGGGACGAGCAGTACTTC. Translating it yields CASSPYGVSSDRDEQYF.

The chain has TRBV27 and TRBJ2-7; 7 nucleotides line up with TRBD2. The V segment lost 4 bases and the J segment 1 base; nucleotides outside the gene matches: 13. Germline V CDR1 and CDR2: MNHEY, SMNVEV (reference sequence). The CDR3 runs to 17 residues. CDR3 residues: CASSSKSQGLGSYEQYF. In DNA form, the CDR3 reads TGTGCCAGCAGTTCCAAATCACAAGGACTAGGTTCCTACGAGCAGTACTTC.

V and J are TRBV4-1 and TRBJ2-7; perhaps D is TRBD1 or TRBD2 (6 bases each). CDR1 MGHRA and CDR2 YSYEKL come from the germline V gene. The CDR3 consists of 14 residues. V lost 1 base to trimming and J lost 2 bases, with 9 bases between them. DNA of the CDR3: TGCGCCAGCAGCCAAGGTCGGGGGCCCTACGAGCAGTACTTC. Translating it yields CASSQGRGPYEQYF.

The V and J genes are TRBV5-1 and TRBJ2-3; D perhaps matches TRBD1 (6 bases). This CDR3 has 15 amino acids. CDR1 is SGHRS, CDR2 YFSETQ, per germline. Trimming left V 1 base short and J 1 base short, with 10 bases between. Here the CDR3 reads CASSLSGGRTDTQYF. The CDR3, as DNA: TGCGCCAGCAGCTTGTCTGGGGGCCGCACAGATACGCAGTATTTT. The full variable domain, its missing parts supplied by reference TRBV5-1 and TRBJ2-3, is KAGVTQTPRYLIKTRGQQVTLSCSPISGHRSVSWYQQTPGQGLQFLFEYFSETQRNKGNFPGRFSGRQFSNSRSEMNVSTLELGDSALYLCASSLSGGRTDTQYFGPGTRLTVL.

A single count supports this clone. This rearrangement joins TRBV4-3 to TRBJ2-5; TRBD2 is a possible D gene (6 bases). Germline assignment: CDR1 LGHNA and CDR2 YSLEER. This CDR3 contains 16 residues. V was clipped by 0 bases and J by 5 bases, with 16 bases between them. In nucleotides, the CDR3 is TGCGCCAGCAGCCAAGATCCCCCCGGGGGAGCGGAGACCCAGTACTTC. Protein product: CASSQDPPGGAETQYF.

The chain couples TRBV7-9 to TRBJ1-2; TRBD1 aligns across 7 bases. With V trimmed by 1 base and J by 4 bases, 9 bases remained unmatched. Germline loops: CDR1 SEHNR, CDR2 FQNEAQ (reference sequence). This CDR3 has 16 amino acids. This CDR3 is CASSLEFDRDSYGYTF. The CDR3 region has the DNA TGTGCCAGCAGCTTAGAATTCGACAGGGACTCCTATGGCTACACCTTC.

This chain links TRBV6-5 with TRBJ2-1; D unclear. Germline CDR1 MNHEY, CDR2 SVGAGI. The V end was cut by 0 bases, the J end by 3 bases, with 12 bases between. This CDR3 has 16 amino acids. CDR3 nucleotides: TGTGCCAGCAGTTACTCGTCTGGTTTTGGCTACAATGAGCAGTTCTTC. Translated, it gives CASSYSSGFGYNEQFF.

The chain is built from TRBV5-4 and TRBJ2-1; 10 bases agree with TRBD2. V dropped 2 bases and J dropped 7; count of bases not matched to a gene: 12. The CDR3 totals 17 residues. CDR1 SGHNT and CDR2 YYREEE come from the germline V gene (reference sequence). The CDR3 bases are TGTGCCAGCAGCTTAGGTTTAGAGGCTAGCGGGAGAAATGAGCAGTTCTTC. Translated, it gives CASSLGLEASGRNEQFF.

CDR3 protein: CASSPTTPGGTYGYTF. Written as DNA, the CDR3 is TGTGCCAGCTCACCAACCACTCCAGGGGGGACTTATGGCTACACCTTC. The chain links TRBV18 to TRBJ1-2; TRBD1 aligns across 7 bases. Looked up from germline, CDR1 is KGHSH and CDR2 is LQKENI. The J segment lost 5 bases and the V segment lost 2 bases, leaving 11 bases of the junction unmatched. The CDR3 totals 16 residues.

The rearrangement uses TRBV30 and TRBJ2-2, with unresolved D. The ends were cut back, 7 bases at V and 4 bases at J, with 7 bases in the middle. This CDR3 spans 11 amino acids. Germline V gene data show CDR1 as GTSNPN and CDR2 as SVGIG (reference sequence). CDR3: CALHFTGELFF. The CDR3 region has the DNA TGTGCCTTACACTTCACCGGGGAGCTGTTTTTT.

DNA of the CDR3: TGCAGTGCTAGACTCAAGGATACGCAGTATTTT. Its translation is CSARLKDTQYF. The rearrangement uses TRBV20-1 and TRBJ2-3; no reliable D call. Trimming shortened V by 2 bases and J by 6 bases, and 6 bases separated the two germline ends. CDR3 length: 11 residues. Germline V gives CDR1 DFQATT, CDR2 SNEGSKA (reference sequence).

This clone was recorded once. The rearrangement joins TRBV27 to TRBJ1-5; TRBD1 might be the D (6 bases). Germline lookup yields CDR1 MNHEY and CDR2 SMNVEV (reference sequence). This CDR3 spans 15 amino acids. Between the trimmed V and J ends, which lost 4 bases and 0 bases, there was a span of 10 bases. CDR3 sequence (DNA): TGTGCCAGCAGTTCGTACAGGGATAGCAATCAGCCCCAGCATTTT. It codes for CASSSYRDSNQPQHF.

This chain links TRBV28 with TRBJ1-4, with a weak D call TRBD1 (5 bases). Germline V gene lookup returns CDR1 MDHEN and CDR2 SYDVKM. The V gene lost 2 bases and the J gene lost 8 bases, with 15 bases spanning the gap. CDR3 length equals 15 residues. The CDR3 sequence: CASSLGAHTGEKLFF. CDR3 coding DNA: TGTGCCAGCAGTTTAGGGGCCCATACCGGAGAAAAACTGTTTTTT.

The CDR3 protein is CASSSGMNTEAFF. The CDR3 DNA sequence: TGCGCCAGCAGCTCAGGGATGAACACTGAAGCTTTCTTT. V gene TRBV5-1 combines with J gene TRBJ1-1, with D possibly TRBD1 on 5 matching bases. The V and J ends lost 3 bases and 0 bases respectively, with 6 bases between them. This CDR3 region has 13 residues. The germline V gene encodes CDR1 SGHRS and CDR2 YFSETQ.

This chain connects TRBV6-1 to TRBJ1-2, with a possible D match to TRBD1 (6 bases). From germline, CDR1 is MNHNS and CDR2 SASEGT. Trimming took off 6 bases at V and 8 bases at J, with 16 bases between the two ends. The CDR3 has 13 amino acids. CDR3 residues: CASRAPTGLGYTF. The DNA of the CDR3 is TGTGCCAGCAGAGCTCCTACAGGGTTGGGCTACACCTTC.

V gene TRBV7-9 combines with J gene TRBJ2-5, with 14 bases identical to TRBD2. Losses at the gene ends were 11 bases for V and 5 bases for J; bases not matched to a gene: 4. CDR3 length: 13 amino acids. Per germline, CDR1 SEHNR and CDR2 FQNEAQ (reference sequence). CDR3 sequence: CAGGLAGEETQYF. In DNA, the CDR3 is TGTGCCGGGGGACTAGCGGGAGAGGAGACCCAGTACTTC.